This TCR beta chain was recorded in a study of T-cell reconstitution after alpha-beta-depleted transplantation in children. The library targeted TCRbeta and was prepared with unique molecular identifiers. Using its own MiXCR run on the PCR reads, TCRdb lists one record per CDR3 protein. The table includes 200,000 to 300,000 distinct CDR3 sequences, approximately 12% detected once. CDR1 is SNHLY and CDR2 is FYNNEI in the germline V gene. This CDR3 contains 15 residues. After removal of 6 bases from V and 7 bases from J, the junction contained 8 bases not matched to a gene. This clonotype was observed at least ten times.

The receptor's source is a human donor who donated a stem cell graft to a child with acute lymphoblastic leukemia. Specimen: PBMCs from the stem cell graft donor, collected from the stem cell graft. The chain links TRBV2 to TRBJ1-5; 11 positions match TRBD1. The CDR3: CASSPGQGALQPQHF. The CDR3 bases are TGTGCCAGCAGCCCCGGACAGGGGGCACTGCAGCCCCAGCATTTT.